Included here is one T cell receptor (beta chain) sequence, with context. Its antigen is not known. Trimming removed 2 bases from V and 2 bases from J, with 15 bases in between. This CDR3 has 16 amino acids. Germline V gene data show CDR1 as SNHLY and CDR2 as FYNNEI. This table comes from immunoSEQ multiplex PCR, and its TCRdb copy is limited to in-frame clones, with some not included. The sample holds more than 100,000 clones, approximately 85% seen once. The record originates from a study of T cell responses to AZD1222 COVID-19 vaccine. Notes on the study in general: Seropositive AZD1222 recipients at baseline numbered only six or seven. Clonal diversity may have been underestimated, and the donors were mostly white British, with more females than males. Epitopes outside B.1.351 and B.1.1.7 mutated regions reportedly drew nearly half of spike TCRs.

The sample consisted of peripheral blood, taken on day 0 of AZD1222 vaccination. The rearrangement joins TRBV2 to TRBJ2-5; the D gene could be TRBD1 or TRBD2 (5 bases each). The origin of this receptor is an adult in good health. The CDR3 DNA sequence: TGTGCCAGCAGTGAATGGGGGTTTTCGAGTCAAGAGACCCAGTACTTC. Protein product: CASSEWGFSSQETQYF. The whole variable domain, filled in from reference TRBV2 and TRBJ2-5, reads EPEVTQTPSHQVTQMGQEVILRCVPISNHLYFYWYRQILGQKVEFLVSFYNNEISEKSEIFDDQFSVERPDGSNFTLKIRSTKLEDSAMYFCASSEWGFSSQETQYFGPGTRLLVL.